Listed here are 15 T cell receptor beta chains from one sample, sequenced in a study of identical twins. TCRdb recomputed calls from the 5' RACE reads with MiXCR, one row per CDR3 protein. The repertoire holds some 1,600,000 distinct CDR3 sequences, with 25% to 35% as singletons. Sequencing was performed on cord blood. Every receptor here comes from a newborn girl in good health.

This chain uses TRBV5-8 with TRBJ2-5, with D hard to call. The CDR3 has 14 amino acids. The ends were cut back, 0 bases at V and 6 bases at J, with 12 bases in the middle. Germline CDR1 reads SGHTS; CDR2 reads YDEGEE. The CDR3: CASSLAPLEKTQYF. CDR3 bases: TGTGCCAGCAGCTTGGCCCCCCTAGAGAAGACCCAGTACTTC.

This clonotype was seen a handful of times. Since a much larger clone is just one base distant, this may be a read error. The chain joins TRBV5-6 to TRBJ2-1; D is perhaps TRBD2 (5 bases). The CDR3 has 12 residues. Germline-derived CDR1 and CDR2 are SGHDT and YYEEEE. Here the CDR3 reads CVSSGLYNEQFF. Here the CDR3 DNA reads TGTGTCAGCAGCGGACTCTACAATGAGCAGTTCTTC.

Comments on this clonotype: The junction shows a germline mismatch at one end, possibly a read error. The chain recombines TRBV4-1 with TRBJ2-3; TRBD2 matches at 8 bases. This CDR3 contains 16 residues. Germline V gene data show CDR1 as MGHRA and CDR2 as YSYEKL. CDR3 nucleotide sequence: TGCGCCGGCAGCCAAGTCCCACTAGCGGGCACAGATACGCAGTATTTT. Protein sequence: CAGSQVPLAGTDTQYF.

Of note for this clonotype: A clone one base away is much larger, so this may be a read error. The chain has TRBV10-3 and TRBJ2-7; tentatively, D is TRBD2 (6 bases). The CDR3 totals 12 residues. The germline V gene has CDR1 ENHRY and CDR2 SYGVKD. Trimming removed 5 bases from V and 5 bases from J, with 10 bases in between. The CDR3 bases are TGTGCCATCAGTAACGGGAGCCACGAGCAGTACTTC. It encodes CAISNGSHEQYF.

V and J are TRBV12-5 and TRBJ2-1, with 9 nucleotides matching TRBD2. Germline assignment: CDR1 LGHNT and CDR2 FRNRAP. The CDR3 loop spans 13 amino acids. V shed 5 bases, J shed 13 bases, and the junction held 9 bases outside the gene matches. The CDR3 spells CASGPGLAKTQFF. In DNA form, the CDR3 reads TGTGCTAGTGGTCCCGGACTAGCGAAGACCCAGTTCTTC. The entire variable domain, with the rest obtained from reference TRBV12-5 and TRBJ2-1, is as follows: DARVTQTPRHKVTEMGQEVTMRCQPILGHNTVFWYRQTMMQGLELLAYFRNRAPLDDSGMPKDRFSAEMPDATLATLKIQPSEPRDSAVYFCASGPGLAKTQFFGPGTRLTVL.

The table lists this clonotype with many counts. The gene calls are TRBV29-1 and TRBJ2-1; 10 bases are shared with TRBD2. This CDR3 region has 15 residues. Germline values: CDR1 SQVTM, CDR2 ANQGSEA. V dropped 6 bases and J dropped 3; count of bases not matched to a gene: 8. The CDR3 region has the DNA TGCAGCGTCGTCAGCGGGAGGGGCATCTACAATGAGCAGTTCTTC. As protein: CSVVSGRGIYNEQFF.

CDR3 DNA sequence: TGTGCCAGCAATCGGTACCGCAATCAGCCCCAGCATTTT. Protein product: CASNRYRNQPQHF. The V and J genes are TRBV6-1 and TRBJ1-5; D is undetermined. The V and J ends lost 7 bases and 2 bases respectively, with 9 bases between them. The CDR3 sequence is 13 residues long. Germline V lookup: CDR1 MNHNS, CDR2 SASEGT.

This clonotype came up a few times. The rearrangement joins TRBV5-6 to TRBJ2-4, with 7 bases that match TRBD1. J lost 4 bases, V lost 1 base, and 2 bases had no gene match. The germline V gene has CDR1 SGHDT and CDR2 YYEEEE. The CDR3 extends over 14 amino acids. For the CDR3, the DNA is TGTGCCAGCAGCTTGACAGGGGAAAAAAACATTCAGTACTTC. Protein product: CASSLTGEKNIQYF.

V usage is TRBV19 and J usage is TRBJ2-7; 10 nucleotides line up with TRBD2. The J call could be wrong; TRBJ2-5 is a better fit for the DNA end. CDR3 length equals 16 residues. Germline V lookup: CDR1 LNHDA, CDR2 SQIVND (reference sequence). The DNA for the CDR3 is TGTGCCAGTAGTCAACCTAGCGGGGGCAACATTGAGACCCAGTACTTC. This translates into CASSQPSGGNIETQYF.

The chain recombines TRBV4-1 with TRBJ1-2, with D possibly matching TRBD1 (6 bases). V lost 1 base to trimming and J lost 2 bases, with 17 bases between them. From germline, CDR1 is MGHRA and CDR2 YSYEKL. This CDR3 comprises 17 residues. In nucleotides, the CDR3 is TGCGCCAGCAGCCAAGCAAAATCCTGGCAGGGGAACTATGGCTACACCTTC. This sequence encodes CASSQAKSWQGNYGYTF.

V usage is TRBV6-5 and J usage is TRBJ1-6, with D tentatively TRBD1 (5 bases). The germline V gene has CDR1 MNHEY and CDR2 SVGAGI. Trimming removed 6 bases at V and 18 bases at J, with 21 bases between. This CDR3 is built from 13 residues. Written as DNA, the CDR3 is TGTGCCAGCAGGGCCCCGGGACTCCGGCGAACCCACTTT. This translates into CASRAPGLRRTHF.

The chain is built from TRBV25-1 and TRBJ1-1; D is unresolved. V dropped 1 base and J dropped 0 bases, with 6 bases sitting between them. The germline gives CDR1 MGHDK, CDR2 SYGVNS. CDR3 length: 14 amino acids. The CDR3 is CASSESDMNTEAFF. In DNA form, the CDR3 reads TGTGCCAGCAGTGAATCCGACATGAACACTGAAGCTTTCTTT.

The chain couples TRBV7-8 to TRBJ2-5; possible D gene TRBD2, 5 bases. The germline gives CDR1 SGHVS, CDR2 FQNEAQ. This CDR3 has 15 residues. Trimming stripped 1 base from V and 7 bases from J, with 16 bases between. CDR3 sequence reads: CASSLVGVGDTTQYF. The CDR3 coding sequence is TGTGCCAGCAGCTTAGTCGGGGTCGGTGATACGACCCAGTACTTC.

This clonotype occurred a few times. This chain connects TRBV11-2 to TRBJ2-1; 10 nucleotides line up with TRBD2. V lost 5 bases to trimming and J lost 5 bases; unmatched junction nucleotides: 6. From germline, CDR1 is SGHAT and CDR2 FQNNGV. This CDR3 spans 15 amino acids. Here the CDR3 reads CASSPSGRANNEQFF. Written as DNA, the CDR3 is TGTGCCAGCAGCCCGAGCGGGAGGGCAAACAATGAGCAGTTCTTC. Together with reference TRBV11-2 and TRBJ2-1, the CDR3 gives the full variable domain: EAGVAQSPRYKIIEKRQSVAFWCNPISGHATLYWYQQILGQGPKLLIQFQNNGVVDDSQLPKDRFSAERLKGVDSTLKIQPAKLEDSAVYLCASSPSGRANNEQFFGPGTRLTVL.

A few counts support this clonotype. The CDR3 region has the DNA TGTGCCAGCTCAGCATCTAGGCTGACCACAGATACGCAGTATTTT. Translated: CASSASRLTTDTQYF. This chain joins TRBV18 and TRBJ2-3; no reliable D call. Trimming stripped 5 bases from V and 2 bases from J, with 14 bases between. The CDR3 loop spans 15 amino acids. Germline CDR1 and CDR2: KGHSH and LQKENI. The whole variable domain, remainder taken from reference TRBV18 and TRBJ2-3, is NAGVMQNPRHLVRRRGQEARLRCSPMKGHSHVYWYRQLPEEGLKFMVYLQKENIIDESGMPKERFSAEFPKEGPSILRIQQVVRGDSAAYFCASSASRLTTDTQYFGPGTRLTVL.